This entry is about one T cell receptor (beta chain). This specimen comes from a study of blood T cell repertoires in COVID-19. For the study at large: The study drew acute and convalescent COVID-19 samples from the United States, Italy and Spain. Sources were T cells, B-cell-depleted T cells, or PBMCs; the material itself was cDNA or gDNA.

Original data processing: The assay estimated nucleated cells by amplifying reference gene primers. TCRdb's copy holds only in-frame clones and misses some; the assay was immunoSEQ multiplex PCR. D and trimming come from the DNA, and the V and J calls and clone size come from that table. The repertoire includes 130,000 or so clones, roughly 83% of them detected once, and roughly 15% sits in the top ten. Input material: peripheral blood. This TCR was recovered from a woman older than 75 with acute or convalescent COVID-19.

CDR3 amino acids: CSASFWDRSYEQYF. Written as DNA, the CDR3 is TGCAGTGCTAGTTTCTGGGACAGATCCTACGAGCAGTACTTC. The chain employs TRBV20-1 and TRBJ2-7; 7 nucleotides line up with TRBD1. Germline lookup yields CDR1 DFQATT and CDR2 SNEGSKA (reference sequence). The CDR3 length is 14 residues. With V trimmed by 3 bases and J by 1 base, 6 bases remained unmatched.